The clone carrying this T cell receptor beta chain was seen ten or more times. The antigen remains undetermined. Each TCR cDNA molecule carried a unique molecular identifier. TCRdb ran MiXCR on the 5' RACE reads and lists one entry per CDR3 protein. Here the sample spans under 30,000 distinct CDR3 sequences, over 3% being singletons. The source of the sample is a study of spatial heterogeneity in lung cancer. The overall study: Averaged across combinations, each unique TCR and UMI pairing appeared more than ten times in raw reads, which were uncorrected. Study conclusions and caveats: Resection blood, more than follow-up blood, showed ubiquitous expanded tumor TCRs.

The germline CDR1 and CDR2 sequences are LNHNV and YYDKDF (reference sequence). The V and J ends lost 1 base and 4 bases respectively, with 10 bases between them. CDR3 length: 14 residues. Time point denoted: sample taken at primary tumor resection. Researchers sequenced whole RNA taken from tumor, nontumor lung or frozen PBMC without sorting. Samples were donated by 72 untreated early-stage non-small cell lung cancer patients. Sequences were derived from PBMCs, sampled at surgery. The rearrangement uses TRBV15 and TRBJ2-5, with D unresolved. This receptor was identified in a female donor with early-stage non-small cell lung cancer. The CDR3 DNA is TGTGCCACCAGCAGAGGACAATTCGGAGAGACCCAGTACTTC. As protein: CATSRGQFGETQYF.